This paragraph covers one T cell receptor (beta chain) sequence. This record comes from a study of cytomegalovirus exposure and HLA in healthy donors. The J segment lost 8 bases and the V segment lost 4 bases, leaving 14 bases of the junction unmatched. The germline CDR1 and CDR2 sequences are SGHDT and YYEEEE. CDR3 size: 16 residues. Here immunoSEQ multiplex PCR was the method, and the copy in TCRdb shows in-frame clones only, minus some. The sample includes 60,000 to 80,000 clones, approximately 80% of them seen just once. The chain combines TRBV5-6 with TRBJ2-1, with 8 bases identical to TRBD2. This clonotype originated in a man aged 25-40 years in good health and CMV-seronegative. The specimen sequenced was PBMCs. CDR3 sequence: CASSEELAGGADEQFF. The CDR3 nucleotides are TGTGCCAGCAGCGAGGAACTCGCCGGGGGGGCAGATGAGCAGTTCTTC.